Sequencing of this T cell receptor beta chain was carried out in a study of cytomegalovirus exposure and HLA in healthy donors. Both 60 Vbeta primers and 13 Jbeta primers went into the PCR. Sequencing used immunoSEQ multiplex PCR; TCRdb keeps in-frame clones, though not all of them. Its table lists under 200,000 clones. The CDR3 totals 14 residues. V gave up 0 bases and J gave up 7 bases, with 10 bases separating them. Germline-derived CDR1 and CDR2 are MNHNY and SVGAGI (reference sequence). The study, taken as a whole, reports: Cytomegalovirus status, reportedly, was diagnosed with high specificity and sensitivity by the classifier.

A word on this clone: Its antigen is undetermined.

The material sequenced was PBMCs. This TCR was recovered from a man aged 25 to 40 in good health and CMV-seronegative. The chain links TRBV6-6 to TRBJ2-1, with D unresolved. The CDR3 DNA reads TGTGCCAGCAGTTACTCGAGTCTCGGGAATGAGCAGTTCTTC. This gives the protein CASSYSSLGNEQFF.